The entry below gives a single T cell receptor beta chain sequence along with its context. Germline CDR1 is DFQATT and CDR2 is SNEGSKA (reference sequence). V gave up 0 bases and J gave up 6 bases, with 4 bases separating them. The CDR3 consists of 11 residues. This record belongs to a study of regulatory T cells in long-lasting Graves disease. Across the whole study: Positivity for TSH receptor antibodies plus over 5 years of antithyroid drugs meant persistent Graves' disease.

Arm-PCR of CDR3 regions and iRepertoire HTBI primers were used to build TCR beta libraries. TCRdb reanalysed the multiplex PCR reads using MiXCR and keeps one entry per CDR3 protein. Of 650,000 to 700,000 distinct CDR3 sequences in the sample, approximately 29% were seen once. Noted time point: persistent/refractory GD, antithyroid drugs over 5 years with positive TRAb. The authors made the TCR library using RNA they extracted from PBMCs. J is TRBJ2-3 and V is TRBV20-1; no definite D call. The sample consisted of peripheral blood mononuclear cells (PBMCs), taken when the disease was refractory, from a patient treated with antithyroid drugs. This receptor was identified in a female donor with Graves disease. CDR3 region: CSARDGDTQYF. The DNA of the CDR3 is TGCAGTGCTAGAGATGGGGATACGCAGTATTTT.